These T cell receptor beta chains were read from a single sample in a study of T cell responses to AZD1222 COVID-19 vaccine. TCRdb's table, derived via immunoSEQ multiplex PCR, lists solely in-frame clones and lacks some. This table holds some 150,000 clones, more than 75% found once. Source: peripheral blood, taken 28 days after the second AZD1222 dose. All receptors come from an adult who received the AZD1222 COVID-19 vaccine. Each CDR3 is given with its conserved first and last residue. A D gene is named only where the DNA matches it firmly. Only part of the rows carry a size: once, few, many, or a class if the clone is expanded.

cdr3_length j_call v_call clone_size d_call cdr3_aa cdr3_nt
13 TRBJ1-1 TRBV30 once . CAWSRWENTEAFF TGTGCCTGGAGTAGGTGGGAGAACACTGAAGCTTTCTTT
13 TRBJ2-7 TRBV10-3 . TRBD2 CAISELAGDEQYF TGTGCCATCAGTGAGTTAGCGGGGGACGAGCAGTACTTC
16 TRBJ2-1 TRBV4-3 . . CASSRTGGGRFNEQFF TGCGCCAGCAGTCGAACTGGAGGGGGACGGTTCAATGAGCAGTTCTTC
15 TRBJ2-2 TRBV29-1 . . CSVGANRGGTGELFF TGCAGCGTGGGGGCGAACAGGGGAGGTACCGGGGAGCTGTTTTTT
14 TRBJ1-2 TRBV5-6 . TRBD1 CASRFAPTGDGYTF TGTGCCAGCAGATTCGCCCCGACAGGGGATGGCTACACCTTC
13 TRBJ2-5 TRBV11-2 . TRBD2 CASTPSGQETQYF TGTGCCAGCACACCTAGCGGACAAGAGACCCAGTACTTC
13 TRBJ1-2 TRBV19 . . CASTLSGGDGYTF TGTGCCAGTACTCTCTCAGGTGGCGATGGCTACACCTTC
16 TRBJ1-5 TRBV18 . . CASSQGPANGNQPQHF TGTGCCAGCTCCCAGGGGCCGGCCAATGGCAATCAGCCCCAGCATTTT
15 TRBJ2-7 TRBV30 . . CAWSVGQASSYEQYF TGTGCCTGGAGTGTAGGGCAGGCTAGCTCCTACGAGCAGTACTTC
13 TRBJ1-6 TRBV24-1 once . CATARQQNSPLHF TGTGCCACGGCGAGACAGCAAAATTCACCCCTCCACTTT
14 TRBJ1-2 TRBV7-9 . TRBD1 CASSSPGQGFGYTF TGTGCCAGCAGCTCACCGGGACAGGGTTTTGGCTACACCTTC
17 TRBJ2-2 TRBV7-2 . TRBD2 CASSLEGTSGSGGELFF TGTGCCAGCAGCTTAGAAGGGACTAGCGGATCTGGAGGGGAGCTGTTTTTT
14 TRBJ1-5 TRBV4-1 once . CASSQSTSNQPQHF TGCGCCAGCAGCCAAAGTACTAGCAATCAGCCCCAGCATTTT
13 TRBJ1-1 TRBV7-9 . . CASSLLTDTEAFF TGTGCCAGCAGCTTATTGACAGACACTGAAGCTTTCTTT
13 TRBJ2-1 TRBV10-2 . . CASSVGRGNEQFF TGCGCCAGCAGTGTGGGCAGGGGAAATGAGCAGTTCTTC
14 TRBJ1-2 TRBV2 . . CASSEAVTSDGYTF TGTGCCAGCAGTGAAGCGGTCACCTCGGATGGCTACACCTTC
13 TRBJ1-2 TRBV2 . . CASSEENTGGYTF TGTGCCAGCAGTGAAGAGAACACGGGCGGCTACACCTTC
15 TRBJ2-1 TRBV19 . . CASSIVDSTYNEQFF TGTGCCAGTAGTATCGTCGACAGCACCTACAATGAGCAGTTCTTC
12 TRBJ1-2 TRBV29-1 . . CSVEGGGYGYTF TGCAGCGTTGAAGGGGGTGGTTATGGCTACACCTTC
14 TRBJ1-1 TRBV20-1 . . CSASSGTWNTEAFF TGCAGTGCTAGTAGCGGCACTTGGAACACTGAAGCTTTCTTT
13 TRBJ1-2 TRBV3-1/TRBV3-2 few . CASSPGADRGYTF TGTGCCAGCAGCCCCGGGGCCGACAGGGGCTACACCTTC
14 TRBJ1-4 TRBV4-1 . . CASNEGVTNEKLFF TGCGCCAGCAACGAAGGGGTAACTAATGAAAAACTGTTTTTT
13 TRBJ1-2 TRBV4-1 . . CASSQVANYGYTF TGCGCCAGCAGCCAAGTTGCTAACTATGGCTACACCTTC
12 TRBJ2-7 TRBV30 . . CAWSPQGDEQYF TGTGCCTGGTCCCCACAGGGCGACGAGCAGTACTTC
13 TRBJ2-1 TRBV10-3 . . CAITSDREGEQFF TGTGCCATCACCTCGGACAGAGAGGGTGAGCAGTTCTTC
13 TRBJ1-2 TRBV3-1/TRBV3-2 . . CASSQGGGGGYTF TGTGCCAGCAGCCAAGGTGGGGGCGGTGGCTACACCTTC
15 TRBJ1-5 TRBV19 . . CASTGWGEGNQPQHF TGTGCCAGTACGGGTTGGGGTGAGGGCAATCAGCCCCAGCATTTT
15 TRBJ2-7 TRBV5-1 few . CASSLGRQGLGEQYF TGCGCCAGCAGCTTGGGGCGTCAGGGGCTCGGCGAGCAGTACTTC
15 TRBJ2-1 TRBV4-2 . TRBD2 CASSYFSGAGNEQFF TGTGCCAGCAGCTATTTTAGCGGGGCCGGCAATGAGCAGTTCTTC
11 TRBJ1-5 TRBV6-2/TRBV6-3 . . CASGQNQPQHF TGTGCCAGCGGCCAGAATCAGCCCCAGCATTTT
15 TRBJ2-3 TRBV2 once . CASSRPLQEGDTQYF TGTGCCAGCAGTAGACCACTCCAAGAGGGAGATACGCAGTATTTT
13 TRBJ1-6 TRBV30 . . CAWSVSAASPLHF TGTGCCTGGAGTGTTTCCGCCGCTTCACCCCTCCACTTT
16 TRBJ1-6 TRBV5-4 . . CASSLGSKRYNSPLHF TGTGCCAGCAGCTTGGGTTCAAAAAGATATAATTCACCCCTCCACTTT
12 TRBJ1-6 TRBV10-3 . . CAISYGNSPLHF TGTGCCATCAGTTACGGGAATTCACCCCTCCACTTT
12 TRBJ2-7 TRBV7-2 . . CASSLVGYEQYF TGTGCCAGCAGCTTAGTGGGCTACGAGCAGTACTTC
13 TRBJ2-1 TRBV6-5 once . CASRDGGSNEQFF TGTGCCAGCAGAGATGGGGGATCGAATGAGCAGTTCTTC
14 TRBJ2-7 TRBV7-9 . . CASREGGSSYEQYF TGTGCCAGCAGGGAGGGTGGTAGCTCCTACGAGCAGTACTTC
13 TRBJ1-2 TRBV4-3 . . CASSQQGLGGYTF TGCGCCAGCAGCCAACAGGGATTAGGGGGCTACACCTTC
16 TRBJ2-3 TRBV7-8 . . CASSPMTGPLADTQYF TGTGCCAGCAGCCCGATGACAGGACCCCTCGCAGATACGCAGTATTTT
14 TRBJ1-4 TRBV5-8 . TRBD1 CASRRQGGDEKLFF TGTGCCAGCAGGCGACAGGGTGGGGATGAAAAACTGTTTTTT
12 TRBJ1-6 TRBV12-3/TRBV12-4 once . CASSLSNSPLHF TGTGCCAGCAGTTTATCTAATTCACCCCTCCACTTT
13 TRBJ2-7 TRBV27 . . CASTSRPGYEQYF TGTGCCAGCACCTCACGACCGGGCTACGAGCAGTACTTC
13 TRBJ2-3 TRBV11-2 few . CASKTMGADTQYF TGTGCCAGCAAAACTATGGGAGCAGATACGCAGTATTTT
13 TRBJ2-7 TRBV30 . . CAWSKRMAHEQYF TGTGCCTGGAGTAAACGGATGGCCCACGAGCAGTACTTC
16 TRBJ1-2 TRBV29-1 . TRBD1 CSVEEWTGGGTEGYTF TGCAGCGTTGAAGAGTGGACAGGCGGTGGAACGGAGGGCTACACCTTC
15 TRBJ1-3 TRBV6-5 . TRBD1 CASSLGQGAGNTIYF TGTGCCAGCAGTTTGGGACAGGGGGCTGGAAACACCATATATTTT
11 TRBJ2-5 TRBV30 . . CAWSLSKTQYF TGTGCCTGGAGTCTCAGTAAGACCCAGTACTTC
13 TRBJ1-5 TRBV7-2 . . CASSLQTTQPQHF TGTGCCAGCAGCTTACAGACAACCCAGCCCCAGCATTTT
13 TRBJ2-3 TRBV6-5 . TRBD2 CASKVAGGDTQYF TGTGCCAGCAAAGTGGCGGGGGGGGATACGCAGTATTTT